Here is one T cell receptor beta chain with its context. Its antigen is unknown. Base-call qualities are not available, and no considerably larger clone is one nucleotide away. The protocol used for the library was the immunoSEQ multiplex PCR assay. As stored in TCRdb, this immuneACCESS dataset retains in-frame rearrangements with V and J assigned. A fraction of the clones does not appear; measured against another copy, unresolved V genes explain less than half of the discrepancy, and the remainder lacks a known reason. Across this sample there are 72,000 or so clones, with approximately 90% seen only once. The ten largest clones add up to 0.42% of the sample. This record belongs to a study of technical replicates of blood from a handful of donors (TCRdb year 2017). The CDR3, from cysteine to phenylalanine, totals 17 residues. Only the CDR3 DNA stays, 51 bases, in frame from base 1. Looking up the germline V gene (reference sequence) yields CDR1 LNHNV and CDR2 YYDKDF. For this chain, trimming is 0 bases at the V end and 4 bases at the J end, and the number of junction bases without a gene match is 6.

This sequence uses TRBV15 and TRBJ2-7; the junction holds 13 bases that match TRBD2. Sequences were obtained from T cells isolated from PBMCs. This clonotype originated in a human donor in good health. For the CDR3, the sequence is CATSREGTSGTNYEQYF. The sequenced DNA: TGTGCCACCAGCAGAGAAGGGACTAGCGGGACAAATTACGAGCAGTACTTC.